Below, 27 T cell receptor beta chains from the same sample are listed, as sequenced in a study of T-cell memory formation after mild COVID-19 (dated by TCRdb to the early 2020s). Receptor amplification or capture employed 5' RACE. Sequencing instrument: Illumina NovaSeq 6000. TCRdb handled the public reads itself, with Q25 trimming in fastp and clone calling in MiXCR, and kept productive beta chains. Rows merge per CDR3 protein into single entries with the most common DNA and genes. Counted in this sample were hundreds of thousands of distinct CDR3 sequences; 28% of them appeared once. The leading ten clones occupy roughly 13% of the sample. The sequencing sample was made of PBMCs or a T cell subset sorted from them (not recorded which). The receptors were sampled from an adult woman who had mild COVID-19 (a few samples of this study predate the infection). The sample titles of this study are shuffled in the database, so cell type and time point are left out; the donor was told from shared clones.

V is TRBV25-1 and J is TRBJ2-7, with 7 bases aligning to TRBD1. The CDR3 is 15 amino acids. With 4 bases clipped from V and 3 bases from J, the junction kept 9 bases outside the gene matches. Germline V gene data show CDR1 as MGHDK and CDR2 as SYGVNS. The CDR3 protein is CASSGRDSRLYEQYF. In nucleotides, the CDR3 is TGTGCCAGCAGTGGAAGGGACAGCCGACTCTACGAGCAGTACTTC.

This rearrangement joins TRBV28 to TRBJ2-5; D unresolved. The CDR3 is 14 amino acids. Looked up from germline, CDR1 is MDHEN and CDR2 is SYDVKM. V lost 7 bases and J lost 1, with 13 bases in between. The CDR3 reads CASTEEPFQETQYF. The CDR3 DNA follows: TGTGCCAGCACCGAAGAACCTTTCCAAGAGACCCAGTACTTC.

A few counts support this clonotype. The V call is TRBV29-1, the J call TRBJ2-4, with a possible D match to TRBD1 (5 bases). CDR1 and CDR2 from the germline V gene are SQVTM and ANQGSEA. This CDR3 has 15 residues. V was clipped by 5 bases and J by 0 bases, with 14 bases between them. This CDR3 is CSVSPRGLAKNIQYF. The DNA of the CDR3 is TGCAGCGTTTCTCCTAGGGGCCTAGCCAAAAACATTCAGTACTTC.

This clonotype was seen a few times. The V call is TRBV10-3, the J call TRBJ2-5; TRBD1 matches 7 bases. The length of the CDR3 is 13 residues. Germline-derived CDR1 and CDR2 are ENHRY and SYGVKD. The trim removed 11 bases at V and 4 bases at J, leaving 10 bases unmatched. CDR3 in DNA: TGTGCCCATCAACCAGGGGGTGGAGAGACCCAGTACTTC. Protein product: CAHQPGGGETQYF.

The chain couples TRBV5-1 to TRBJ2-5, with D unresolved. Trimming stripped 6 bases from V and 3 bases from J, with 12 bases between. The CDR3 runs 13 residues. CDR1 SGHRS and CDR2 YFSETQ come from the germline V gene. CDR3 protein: CASTHGIKETQYF. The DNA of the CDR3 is TGCGCCAGCACCCATGGCATCAAAGAGACCCAGTACTTC.

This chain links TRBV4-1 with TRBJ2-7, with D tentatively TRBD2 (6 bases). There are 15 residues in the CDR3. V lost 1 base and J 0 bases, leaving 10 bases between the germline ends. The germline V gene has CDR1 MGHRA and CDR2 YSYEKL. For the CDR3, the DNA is TGCGCCAGCAGCCAAGTGGCGGGGAGCTCCTACGAGCAGTACTTC. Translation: CASSQVAGSSYEQYF.

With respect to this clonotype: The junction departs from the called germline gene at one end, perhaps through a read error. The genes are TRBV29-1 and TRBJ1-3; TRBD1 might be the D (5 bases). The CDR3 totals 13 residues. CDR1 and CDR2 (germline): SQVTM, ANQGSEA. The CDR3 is CNVEEGRGNTIYF. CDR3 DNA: TGCAACGTTGAAGAGGGGAGAGGAAACACCATATATTTT.

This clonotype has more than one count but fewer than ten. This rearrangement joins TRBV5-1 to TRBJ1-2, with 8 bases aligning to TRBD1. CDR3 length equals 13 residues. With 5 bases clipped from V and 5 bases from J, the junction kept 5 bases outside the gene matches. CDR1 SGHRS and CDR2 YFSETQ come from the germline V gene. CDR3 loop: CASSRDRRYGYTF. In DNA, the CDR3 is TGCGCCAGCAGTCGGGACAGGCGATATGGCTACACCTTC. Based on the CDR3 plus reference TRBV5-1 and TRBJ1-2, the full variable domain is KAGVTQTPRYLIKTRGQQVTLSCSPISGHRSVSWYQQTPGQGLQFLFEYFSETQRNKGNFPGRFSGRQFSNSRSEMNVSTLELGDSALYLCASSRDRRYGYTFGSGTRLTVV.

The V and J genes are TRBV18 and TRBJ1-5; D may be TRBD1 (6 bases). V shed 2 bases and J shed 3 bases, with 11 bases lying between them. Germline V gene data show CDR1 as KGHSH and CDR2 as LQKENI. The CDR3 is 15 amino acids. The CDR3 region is CASSPMGGFNQPQHF. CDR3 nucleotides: TGTGCCAGCTCACCAATGGGGGGCTTCAATCAGCCCCAGCATTTT.

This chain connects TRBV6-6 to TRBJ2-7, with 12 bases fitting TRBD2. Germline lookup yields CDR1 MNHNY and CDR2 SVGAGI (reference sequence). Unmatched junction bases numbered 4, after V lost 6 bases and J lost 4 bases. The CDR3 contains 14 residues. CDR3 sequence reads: CASRGLAGLYEQYF. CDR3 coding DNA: TGTGCCAGCAGAGGACTAGCGGGGCTTTACGAGCAGTACTTC.

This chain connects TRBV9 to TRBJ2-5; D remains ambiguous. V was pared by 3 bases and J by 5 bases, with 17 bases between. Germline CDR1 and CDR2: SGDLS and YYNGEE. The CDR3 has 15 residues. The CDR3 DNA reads TGTGCCAGCAGCGGATCCCCTGAATCTTTTGAGACCCAGTACTTC. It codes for CASSGSPESFETQYF. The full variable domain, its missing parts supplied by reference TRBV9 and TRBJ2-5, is DSGVTQTPKHLITATGQRVTLRCSPRSGDLSVYWYQQSLDQGLQFLIQYYNGEERAKGNILERFSAQQFPDLHSELNLSSLELGDSALYFCASSGSPESFETQYFGPGTRLLVL.

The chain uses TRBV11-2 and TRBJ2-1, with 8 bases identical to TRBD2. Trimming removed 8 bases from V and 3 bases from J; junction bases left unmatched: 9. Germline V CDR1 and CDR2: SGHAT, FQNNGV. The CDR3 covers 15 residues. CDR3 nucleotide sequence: TGTGCCAGCCGGCCCGCGGCGGGGGGCTACAATGAGCAGTTCTTC. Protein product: CASRPAAGGYNEQFF.

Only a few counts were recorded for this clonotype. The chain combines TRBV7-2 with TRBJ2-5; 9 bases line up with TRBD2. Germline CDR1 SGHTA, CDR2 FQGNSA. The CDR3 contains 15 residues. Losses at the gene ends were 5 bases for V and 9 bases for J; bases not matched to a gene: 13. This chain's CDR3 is CASSPMASGMGAQYF. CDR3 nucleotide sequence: TGTGCCAGCAGCCCGATGGCTAGCGGGATGGGGGCCCAGTACTTC.

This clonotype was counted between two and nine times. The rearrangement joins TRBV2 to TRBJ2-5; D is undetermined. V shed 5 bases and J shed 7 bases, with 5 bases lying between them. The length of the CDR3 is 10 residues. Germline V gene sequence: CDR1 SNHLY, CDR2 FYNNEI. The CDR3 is CASSYRTQYF. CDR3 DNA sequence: TGTGCCAGCAGTTACAGGACCCAGTACTTC.

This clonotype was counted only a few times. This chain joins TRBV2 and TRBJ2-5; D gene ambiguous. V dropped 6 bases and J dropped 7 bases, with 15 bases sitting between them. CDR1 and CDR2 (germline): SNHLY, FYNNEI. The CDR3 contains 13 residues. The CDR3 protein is CASSPPDLGTQYF. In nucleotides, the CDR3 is TGTGCCAGCAGCCCCCCCGATCTCGGGACCCAGTACTTC.

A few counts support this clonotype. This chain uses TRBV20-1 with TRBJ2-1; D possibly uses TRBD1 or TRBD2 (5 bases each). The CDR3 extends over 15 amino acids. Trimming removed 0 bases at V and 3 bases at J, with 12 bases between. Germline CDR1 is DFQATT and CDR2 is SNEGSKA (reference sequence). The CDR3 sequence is CSARDWGTHYNEQFF. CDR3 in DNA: TGCAGTGCTAGAGATTGGGGGACCCACTACAATGAGCAGTTCTTC.

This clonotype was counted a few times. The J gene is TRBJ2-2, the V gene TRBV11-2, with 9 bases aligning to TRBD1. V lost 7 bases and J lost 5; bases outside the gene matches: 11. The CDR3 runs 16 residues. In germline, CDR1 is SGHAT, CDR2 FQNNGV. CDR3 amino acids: CASKVSTGGKTGELFF. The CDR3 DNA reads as TGTGCCAGCAAAGTATCGACAGGGGGGAAGACCGGGGAGCTGTTTTTT.

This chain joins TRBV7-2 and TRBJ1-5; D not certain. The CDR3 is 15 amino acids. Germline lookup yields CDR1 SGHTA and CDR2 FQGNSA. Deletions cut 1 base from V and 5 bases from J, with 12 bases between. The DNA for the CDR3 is TGTGCCAGCAGCTTAGATGGGTTCTCGCATCAGCCCCAGCATTTT. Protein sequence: CASSLDGFSHQPQHF.

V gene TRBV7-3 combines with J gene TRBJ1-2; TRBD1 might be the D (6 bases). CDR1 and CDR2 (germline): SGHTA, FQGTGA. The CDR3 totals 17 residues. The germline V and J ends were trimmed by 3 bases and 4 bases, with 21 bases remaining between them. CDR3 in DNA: TGTGCCAGCAGCTTCTCCCCCAACAGGGAGGTGGGCTATGGCTACACCTTC. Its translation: CASSFSPNREVGYGYTF.

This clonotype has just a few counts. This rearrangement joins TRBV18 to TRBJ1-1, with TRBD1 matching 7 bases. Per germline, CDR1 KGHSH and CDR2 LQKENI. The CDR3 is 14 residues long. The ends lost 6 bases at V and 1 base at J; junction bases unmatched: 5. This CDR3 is CASSRDRKNTEAFF. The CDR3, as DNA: TGTGCCAGCTCTAGGGACAGAAAGAACACTGAAGCTTTCTTT. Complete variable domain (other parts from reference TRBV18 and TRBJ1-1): NAGVMQNPRHLVRRRGQEARLRCSPMKGHSHVYWYRQLPEEGLKFMVYLQKENIIDESGMPKERFSAEFPKEGPSILRIQQVVRGDSAAYFCASSRDRKNTEAFFGQGTRLTVV.

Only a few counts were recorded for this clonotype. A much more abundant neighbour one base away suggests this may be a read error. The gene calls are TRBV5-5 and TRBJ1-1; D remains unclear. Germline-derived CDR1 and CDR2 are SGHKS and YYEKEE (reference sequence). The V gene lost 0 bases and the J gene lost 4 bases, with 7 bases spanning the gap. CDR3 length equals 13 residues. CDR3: CASSLEWGTEAFF. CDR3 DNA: TGTGCCAGCAGCTTGGAATGGGGCACTGAAGCTTTCTTT.

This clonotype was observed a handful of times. The CDR3 coding sequence is TGTGCCACAACCACAGGGGACGGAACAGATACGCAGTATTTT. Protein product: CATTTGDGTDTQYF. This rearrangement joins TRBV24-1 to TRBJ2-3; 7 bases line up with TRBD1. The germline CDR1 and CDR2 sequences are KGHDR and SFDVKD. The CDR3 sequence is 14 residues long. V lost 10 bases and J lost 3; bases outside the gene matches: 9.

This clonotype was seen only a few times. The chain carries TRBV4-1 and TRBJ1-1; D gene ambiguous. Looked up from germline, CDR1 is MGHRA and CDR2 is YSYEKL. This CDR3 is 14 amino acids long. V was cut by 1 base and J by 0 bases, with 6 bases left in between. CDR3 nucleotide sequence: TGCGCCAGCAGCCAAGGATGGATGAACACTGAAGCTTTCTTT. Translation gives CASSQGWMNTEAFF.

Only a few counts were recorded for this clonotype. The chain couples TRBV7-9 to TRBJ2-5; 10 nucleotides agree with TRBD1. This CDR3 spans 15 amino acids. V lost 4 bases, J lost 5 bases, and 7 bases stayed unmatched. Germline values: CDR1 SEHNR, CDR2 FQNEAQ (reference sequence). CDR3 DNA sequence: TGTGCCAGCAGCTCCCCCGGGACAGGGGTCGAGACCCAGTACTTC. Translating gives CASSSPGTGVETQYF. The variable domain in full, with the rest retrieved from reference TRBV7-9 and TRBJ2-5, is DTGVSQNPRHKITKRGQNVTFRCDPISEHNRLYWYRQTLGQGPEFLTYFQNEAQLEKSRLLSDRFSAERPKGSFSTLEIQRTEQGDSAMYLCASSSPGTGVETQYFGPGTRLLVL.

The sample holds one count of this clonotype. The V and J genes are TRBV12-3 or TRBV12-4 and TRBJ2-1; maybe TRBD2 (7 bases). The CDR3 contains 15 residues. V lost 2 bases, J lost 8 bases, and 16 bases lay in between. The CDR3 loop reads CASSLTRGRRDEQFF. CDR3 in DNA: TGTGCCAGCAGTTTAACGCGGGGGCGTAGGGATGAGCAGTTCTTC.

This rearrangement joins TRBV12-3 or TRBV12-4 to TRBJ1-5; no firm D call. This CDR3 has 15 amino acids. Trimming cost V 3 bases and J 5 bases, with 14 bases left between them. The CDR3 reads CASSLTSPPDQPQHF. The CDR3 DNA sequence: TGTGCCAGCAGTTTGACCTCACCGCCGGATCAGCCCCAGCATTTT.

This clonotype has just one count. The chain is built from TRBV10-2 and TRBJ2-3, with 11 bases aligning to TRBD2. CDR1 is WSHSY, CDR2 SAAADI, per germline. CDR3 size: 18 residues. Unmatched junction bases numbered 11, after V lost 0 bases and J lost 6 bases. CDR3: CASSESGTSGGRRDTQYF. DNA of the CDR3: TGCGCCAGCAGTGAGTCGGGGACTAGCGGCGGAAGGAGGGATACGCAGTATTTT.